These T cell receptor beta chains were read from a single sample in a study of blood T cell repertoires in COVID-19. Produced via immunoSEQ multiplex PCR; TCRdb's table is partial and in-frame only. The data hold about 65,000 clones, with about 81% observed a single time. The sequenced material came from peripheral blood. The receptors derive from a man older than 75 with acute or convalescent COVID-19. Each CDR3 is given with its conserved first and last residue. Each record gives: CDR3 length, clone size, J gene, D gene, V gene, CDR3 DNA, CDR3 protein. A D gene is named only where the DNA matches it firmly. Rows may omit the clone size; those that give it use once, few, many or a size class.

>16|-|TRBJ1-1|-|TRBV6-5
TGTGCCAGCAGTTCAGGCGGGGGGCCTCGAGGCACTGAAGCTTTCTTT
CASSSGGGPRGTEAFF
>14|-|TRBJ1-1|TRBD1|TRBV7-9
TGTGCCAGCAGCCCCCGACAGGGGCAAGGTGAAGCTTTCTTT
CASSPRQGQGEAFF
>18|-|TRBJ2-7|-|TRBV5-1
TGCGCCAGCAGCTTCGGCAATTGGGAGGGGGGGTCCTCCTACGAGCAGTACTTC
CASSFGNWEGGSSYEQYF
>16|-|TRBJ2-2|TRBD1|TRBV6-6
TGTGCCAGCACTAGGGGACAGGGGCGTAACACCGGGGAGCTGTTTTTT
CASTRGQGRNTGELFF
>15|-|TRBJ1-2|TRBD1|TRBV7-9
TGTGCCAGCAGCCCATCGGGACAGGGGGCGACGGGCTACACCTTC
CASSPSGQGATGYTF
>15|-|TRBJ2-1|-|TRBV11-3
TGTGCCAGCAGCTTCGTCCTGGCTGACAGAAATGAGCAGTTCTTC
CASSFVLADRNEQFF
>19|-|TRBJ2-1|TRBD2|TRBV3-1/TRBV3-2
TGTGCCAGCAGCCCCCGGCGGACTAGCGGGGCCATGGGTTACAATGAGCAGTTCTTC
CASSPRRTSGAMGYNEQFF
>13|-|TRBJ1-6|TRBD1|TRBV5-1
TGCGCCAGCAGCGGGGACAGGGAGCCACCCCTCCACTTT
CASSGDREPPLHF
>15|-|TRBJ1-4|TRBD1|TRBV11-2
TGTGCCAGCAGCATCCCGACAGGGGTAAATGAAAAACTGTTTTTT
CASSIPTGVNEKLFF
>15|-|TRBJ2-2|TRBD2|TRBV10-2
TGCGCCAGCAAACGAGCGGGGGGGCAAACCGGGGAGCTGTTTTTT
CASKRAGGQTGELFF
>14|-|TRBJ1-1|TRBD1|TRBV11-3
TGTGCCAGCAGGTCGACAGGGGGCAGCAGTAAAGCTTTCTTT
CASRSTGGSSKAFF
>14|once|TRBJ1-1|-|TRBV5-6
TGTGCCAGCAGCTTGGACAGGGAGAACACTGAAGCTTTCTTT
CASSLDRENTEAFF
>15|-|TRBJ1-3|-|TRBV5-4
TGTGCCAGCAGCTCCGGACAGACGTTTGGAAACACCATATATTTT
CASSSGQTFGNTIYF
>16|-|TRBJ2-1|TRBD1|TRBV18
TGTGCCAGCTCACTAATGGGACAGGTCCTCTACAATGAGCAGTTCTTC
CASSLMGQVLYNEQFF
>18|-|TRBJ2-1|TRBD2|TRBV4-1
TGCGCCAGCAGCCATTTACTAGCGGGGGGCGCCCCCTACAATGAGCAGTTCTTC
CASSHLLAGGAPYNEQFF
>16|few|TRBJ1-1|-|TRBV5-1
TGCGCCAGCAGCTTGGGTTCAGGCTCGGGAAACACTGAAGCTTTCTTT
CASSLGSGSGNTEAFF
>14|-|TRBJ1-2|TRBD1|TRBV5-4
TGTGCCAGCAGCTTGTTACAGGGGGCAGATGGCTACACCTTC
CASSLLQGADGYTF
>15|-|TRBJ2-6|-|TRBV3-1/TRBV3-2
TGTGCCAGCAGCCACCAGCGCTCTGGGGCCAACGTCCTGACTTTC
CASSHQRSGANVLTF
>13|-|TRBJ1-1|TRBD1|TRBV30
TGTGCCTGGACAGGGGGCGGTTTGACTGAAGCTTTCTTT
CAWTGGGLTEAFF
>15|few|TRBJ1-2|-|TRBV6-4
TGTGCCAGCAGTGACTCGGATGGCCGACGAGGGGGCTACACCTTC
CASSDSDGRRGGYTF
>16|once|TRBJ2-7|TRBD2|TRBV6-4
TGTGCCAGCAGTGAGGGAACTAGCGGGGGTATCTACGAGCAGTACTTC
CASSEGTSGGIYEQYF
>15|-|TRBJ2-2|TRBD2|TRBV7-6
TGTGCCAGCAGCTTGCTAGCGGAATCCACCGGGGAGCTGTTTTTT
CASSLLAESTGELFF
>15|-|TRBJ1-1|TRBD1|TRBV6-6
TGTGCCAGCAGACCACGGTTACAGGGGGTTACTGAAGCTTTCTTT
CASRPRLQGVTEAFF
>16|-|TRBJ1-3|TRBD1|TRBV2
TGTGCCAGCAGTTTCGGACAGGGGCGCCTCGGAAACACCATATATTTT
CASSFGQGRLGNTIYF
>14|-|TRBJ1-2|-|TRBV18
TGTGCCAGCTCACCAAGAGACGAGGGCTATGGCTACACCTTC
CASSPRDEGYGYTF
>15|-|TRBJ1-5|TRBD1|TRBV5-1
TGCGCCAGCAGCCCGGGACAGGGAAATCATCAGCCCCAGCATTTT
CASSPGQGNHQPQHF
>13|-|TRBJ2-2|-|TRBV2
TGTGCCAGCAGCGGGGAGAACACCGGGGAGCTGTTTTTT
CASSGENTGELFF